This entry lists 14 T cell receptor beta chains sequenced from one sample in a study of T cell responses to AZD1222 COVID-19 vaccine. The repertoire was sequenced with immunoSEQ multiplex PCR; TCRdb's copy has only in-frame clones and lacks some. The sample consists of more than 80,000 clones, about 91% of them appearing once. Sequenced material: peripheral blood, taken 28 days after the second AZD1222 dose. The receptors here all came from an adult who received the AZD1222 COVID-19 vaccine.

The chain is built from TRBV20-1 and TRBJ2-1; 9 bases match TRBD2. The CDR3 contains 14 residues. V gave up 3 bases and J gave up 4 bases; unmatched junction bases: 4. CDR1 is DFQATT, CDR2 SNEGSKA, per germline (reference sequence). CDR3 protein: CSASLAGSYNEQFF. Written as DNA, the CDR3 is TGCAGTGCTAGTCTAGCGGGGTCTTACAATGAGCAGTTCTTC.

The chain joins TRBV5-6 to TRBJ1-1; D ambiguous. V shed 0 bases and J shed 7 bases, with 22 bases lying between them. Per the germline V gene, CDR1 is SGHDT and CDR2 is YYEEEE. The CDR3 runs to 17 residues. The DNA of the CDR3 is TGTGCCAGCAGCTTGGCCTCTGGTGAGGTTTACGAGGTTGAAGCTTTCTTT. Encoded protein: CASSLASGEVYEVEAFF.

V is TRBV5-5 and J is TRBJ2-5; D may be TRBD1 (6 bases). Trimming left V 4 bases short and J 5 bases short, with 15 bases between. The CDR3 has 14 amino acids. CDR1 and CDR2 (germline): SGHKS, YYEKEE (reference sequence). The CDR3 DNA is TGTGCCAGCAGCGTCACAGGGAGTTCGGAGACCCAGTACTTC. Translation: CASSVTGSSETQYF.

The rearrangement links TRBV24-1 to TRBJ2-1; 11 nucleotides agree with TRBD1. Germline V gives CDR1 KGHDR, CDR2 SFDVKD. CDR3 length: 16 amino acids. V lost 4 bases to trimming and J lost 9 bases; unmatched junction nucleotides: 10. DNA for the CDR3: TGTGCCACCAGTGACCCAACCGGGACAGGGGGGCCTGAGCAGTTCTTC. Protein product: CATSDPTGTGGPEQFF.

V and J are TRBV18 and TRBJ2-6, with D tentatively TRBD1 (6 bases). Germline V CDR1 and CDR2: KGHSH, LQKENI. The CDR3 has 19 residues. V lost 1 base, J lost 2 bases, and 18 bases lay in between. The DNA of the CDR3 is TGTGCCAGCTCACCACTTGTCCCAGGGGCCTCTCCTGGGGCCAACGTCCTGACTTTC. Its translation is CASSPLVPGASPGANVLTF. Filled out from reference TRBV18 and TRBJ2-6, the complete variable domain reads NAGVMQNPRHLVRRRGQEARLRCSPMKGHSHVYWYRQLPEEGLKFMVYLQKENIIDESGMPKERFSAEFPKEGPSILRIQQVVRGDSAAYFCASSPLVPGASPGANVLTFGAGSRLTVL.

The chain employs TRBV6-1 and TRBJ2-7, with unresolved D. The CDR3 loop spans 13 amino acids. The V gene's germline CDR1 is MNHNS and CDR2 SASEGT. V lost 0 bases and J 5 bases, leaving 8 bases between the germline ends. CDR3 sequence (DNA): TGTGCCAGCAGTGAAGCTGGGGTCCACGAGCAGTACTTC. Protein sequence: CASSEAGVHEQYF.

The V and J genes are TRBV11-2 and TRBJ2-5; D is undetermined. V gave up 1 base and J gave up 3 bases, with 12 bases separating them. There are 15 residues in the CDR3. In germline, CDR1 is SGHAT, CDR2 FQNNGV. CDR3 loop: CASSLGTVRKETQYF. CDR3 sequence (DNA): TGTGCCAGCAGCTTAGGAACAGTCCGAAAAGAGACCCAGTACTTC.

The chain uses TRBV2 and TRBJ2-7, with 7 bases that match TRBD1. Germline trimming cut 10 bases from V and 2 bases from J; bases unmatched to any gene: 5. This CDR3 comprises 12 residues. The germline V gene encodes CDR1 SNHLY and CDR2 FYNNEI. CDR3 DNA: TGTGCCATACTCCAGGGGGCCTACGAGCAGTACTTC. Encoded protein: CAILQGAYEQYF.

This clone was recorded a few times. The gene calls are TRBV15 and TRBJ2-3; 10 bases fit TRBD1. V lost 5 bases, J lost 4 bases, and 6 bases stayed unmatched. The CDR3 is 15 amino acids. Per the germline V gene, CDR1 is LNHNV and CDR2 is YYDKDF (reference sequence). CDR3 loop: CATSAETGGADTQYF. The CDR3 DNA reads TGTGCCACCAGCGCCGAGACAGGGGGCGCAGATACGCAGTATTTT.

The CDR3 DNA reads as TGCGCCAGCAGCCAAGACCGACAGGGCCTCTACGAGCAGTACTTC. Residues: CASSQDRQGLYEQYF. V is TRBV4-1 and J is TRBJ2-7; TRBD1 matches 7 bases. CDR3 length: 15 residues. Per the germline V gene, CDR1 is MGHRA and CDR2 is YSYEKL. With 0 bases clipped from V and 3 bases from J, the junction kept 5 bases outside the gene matches.

CDR3 in DNA: TGTGCCAGCAGTTTACAGGGGGCCCTTGGAAACACCATATATTTT. Translation: CASSLQGALGNTIYF. The chain couples TRBV28 to TRBJ1-3; 8 bases align to TRBD1. V lost 2 bases to trimming and J lost 3 bases; unmatched junction nucleotides: 3. The CDR3 runs to 15 residues. Germline CDR1 is MDHEN and CDR2 is SYDVKM.

CDR3 loop: CASSEGGGRVTDTQYF. In DNA, the CDR3 is TGTGCCAGCAGTGAAGGAGGCGGGAGAGTCACAGATACGCAGTATTTT. The rearrangement uses TRBV6-1 and TRBJ2-3, with 7 nucleotides matching TRBD2. With V trimmed by 1 base and J by 2 bases, 6 bases remained unmatched. The germline CDR1 and CDR2 sequences are MNHNS and SASEGT. The CDR3 has 16 amino acids.

This clone was counted once. The rearrangement links TRBV3-1 (or the pseudogene TRBV3-2) to TRBJ2-1, with a weak D call TRBD2 (5 bases). The CDR3 runs to 13 residues. Trimming took 2 bases from V and 8 from J, leaving 10 bases between them. The germline V gene encodes CDR1 LGHDT and CDR2 YNNKEL (reference sequence). This CDR3 reads CASSQLATDEQFF. CDR3 bases: TGTGCCAGCAGCCAACTAGCTACCGATGAGCAGTTCTTC.

The chain employs TRBV27 and TRBJ2-1; a possible D gene is TRBD2 (6 bases). Germline V lookup: CDR1 MNHEY, CDR2 SMNVEV (reference sequence). This CDR3 region has 14 residues. V shed 8 bases and J shed 3 bases, with 14 bases lying between them. The CDR3 DNA reads TGTGCCAGCGGAACGGGAGCCGACTACAATGAGCAGTTCTTC. It translates to CASGTGADYNEQFF.